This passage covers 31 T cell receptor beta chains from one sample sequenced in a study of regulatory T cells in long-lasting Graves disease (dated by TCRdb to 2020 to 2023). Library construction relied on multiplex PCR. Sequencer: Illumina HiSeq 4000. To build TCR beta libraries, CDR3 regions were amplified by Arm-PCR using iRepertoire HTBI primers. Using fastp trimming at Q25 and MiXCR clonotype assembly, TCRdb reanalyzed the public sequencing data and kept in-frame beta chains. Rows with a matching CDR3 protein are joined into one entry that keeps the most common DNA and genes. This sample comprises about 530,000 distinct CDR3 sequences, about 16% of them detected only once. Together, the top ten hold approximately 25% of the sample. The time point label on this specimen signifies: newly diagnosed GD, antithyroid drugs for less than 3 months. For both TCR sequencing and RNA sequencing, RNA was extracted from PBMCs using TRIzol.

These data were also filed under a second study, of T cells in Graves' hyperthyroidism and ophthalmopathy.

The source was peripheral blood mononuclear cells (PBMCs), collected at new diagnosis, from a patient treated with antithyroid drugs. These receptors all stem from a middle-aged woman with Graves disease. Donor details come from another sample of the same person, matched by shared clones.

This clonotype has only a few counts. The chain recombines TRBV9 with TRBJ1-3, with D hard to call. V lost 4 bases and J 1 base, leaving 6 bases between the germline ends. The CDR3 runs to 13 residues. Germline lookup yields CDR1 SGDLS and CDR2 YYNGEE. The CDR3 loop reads CASSHGSGNTIYF. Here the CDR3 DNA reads TGTGCCAGCAGCCACGGTTCTGGAAACACCATATATTTT.

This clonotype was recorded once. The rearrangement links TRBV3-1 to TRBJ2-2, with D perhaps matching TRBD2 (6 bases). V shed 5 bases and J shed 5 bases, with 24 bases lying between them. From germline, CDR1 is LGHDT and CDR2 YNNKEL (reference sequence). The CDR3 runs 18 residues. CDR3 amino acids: CASSSPYRVLARTGELFF. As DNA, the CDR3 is TGTGCCAGCAGCTCGCCCTACCGGGTACTAGCCCGGACCGGGGAGCTGTTTTTT.

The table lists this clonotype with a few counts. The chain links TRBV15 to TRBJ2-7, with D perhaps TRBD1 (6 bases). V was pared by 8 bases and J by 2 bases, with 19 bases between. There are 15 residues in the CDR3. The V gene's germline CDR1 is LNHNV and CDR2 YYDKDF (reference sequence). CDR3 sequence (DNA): TGTGCCACCTCCTTGGGTTCGACAGGTCCCTACGAGCAGTACTTC. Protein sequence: CATSLGSTGPYEQYF.

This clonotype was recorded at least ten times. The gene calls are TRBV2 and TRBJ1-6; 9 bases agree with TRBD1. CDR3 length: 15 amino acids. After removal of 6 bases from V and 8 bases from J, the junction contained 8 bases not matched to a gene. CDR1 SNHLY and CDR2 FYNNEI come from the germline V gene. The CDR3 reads CASRPDRGTDSPLHF. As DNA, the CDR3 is TGTGCCAGCAGGCCTGACAGGGGGACCGATTCACCCCTCCACTTT. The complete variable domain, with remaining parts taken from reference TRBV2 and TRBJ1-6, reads EPEVTQTPSHQVTQMGQEVILRCVPISNHLYFYWYRQILGQKVEFLVSFYNNEISEKSEIFDDQFSVERPDGSNFTLKIRSTKLEDSAMYFCASRPDRGTDSPLHFGNGTRLTVT.

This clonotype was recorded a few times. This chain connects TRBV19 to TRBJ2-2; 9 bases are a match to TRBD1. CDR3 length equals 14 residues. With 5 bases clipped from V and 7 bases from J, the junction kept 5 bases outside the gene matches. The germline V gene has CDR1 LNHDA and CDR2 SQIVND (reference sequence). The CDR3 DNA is TGTGCCAGTAGTCACAGGGGGCTAGGCGGGGAGCTGTTTTTT. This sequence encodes CASSHRGLGGELFF.

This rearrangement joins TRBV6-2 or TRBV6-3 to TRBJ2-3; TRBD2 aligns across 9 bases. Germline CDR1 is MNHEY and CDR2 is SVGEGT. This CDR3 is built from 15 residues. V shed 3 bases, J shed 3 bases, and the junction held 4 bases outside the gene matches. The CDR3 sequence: CASSYGGGGTDTQYF. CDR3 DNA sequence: TGTGCCAGCAGTTATGGCGGGGGGGGGACAGATACGCAGTATTTT.

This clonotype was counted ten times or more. Here the CDR3 reads CASSLVRTGPEDTQYF. The CDR3 DNA reads TGCGCCAGCAGCTTGGTTCGGACAGGTCCTGAAGATACGCAGTATTTT. The rearrangement uses TRBV5-1 and TRBJ2-3, with 7 bases matching TRBD1. The CDR3 runs to 16 residues. Germline V gives CDR1 SGHRS, CDR2 YFSETQ. V shed 0 bases, J shed 5 bases, and the junction held 9 bases outside the gene matches.

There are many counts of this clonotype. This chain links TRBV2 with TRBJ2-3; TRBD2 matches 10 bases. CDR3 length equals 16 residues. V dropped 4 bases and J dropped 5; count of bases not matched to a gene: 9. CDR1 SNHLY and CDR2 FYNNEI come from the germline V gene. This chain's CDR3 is CASSGTAGGHQDTQYF. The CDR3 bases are TGTGCCAGCAGTGGGACAGCGGGGGGGCATCAAGATACGCAGTATTTT.

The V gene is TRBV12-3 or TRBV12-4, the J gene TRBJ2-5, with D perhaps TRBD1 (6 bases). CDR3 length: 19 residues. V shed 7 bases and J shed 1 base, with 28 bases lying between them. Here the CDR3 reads CASTQGQGIPLGPQETQYF. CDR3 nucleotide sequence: TGTGCCAGCACCCAAGGGCAGGGGATACCCCTCGGCCCCCAAGAGACCCAGTACTTC.

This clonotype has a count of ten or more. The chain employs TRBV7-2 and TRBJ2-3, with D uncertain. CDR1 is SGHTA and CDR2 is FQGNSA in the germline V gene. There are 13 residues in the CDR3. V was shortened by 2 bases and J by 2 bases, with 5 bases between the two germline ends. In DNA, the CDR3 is TGTGCCAGCAGCTTAACTCCCACAGATACGCAGTATTTT. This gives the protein CASSLTPTDTQYF.

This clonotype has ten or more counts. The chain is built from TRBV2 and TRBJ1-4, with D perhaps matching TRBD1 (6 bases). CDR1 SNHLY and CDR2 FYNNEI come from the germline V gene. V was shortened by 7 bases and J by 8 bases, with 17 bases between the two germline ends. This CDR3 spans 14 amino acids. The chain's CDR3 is CASKRGGIGEKLFF. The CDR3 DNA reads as TGTGCCAGCAAGAGAGGGGGGATCGGAGAAAAACTGTTTTTT. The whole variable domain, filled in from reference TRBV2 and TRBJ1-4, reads EPEVTQTPSHQVTQMGQEVILRCVPISNHLYFYWYRQILGQKVEFLVSFYNNEISEKSEIFDDQFSVERPDGSNFTLKIRSTKLEDSAMYFCASKRGGIGEKLFFGSGTQLSVL.

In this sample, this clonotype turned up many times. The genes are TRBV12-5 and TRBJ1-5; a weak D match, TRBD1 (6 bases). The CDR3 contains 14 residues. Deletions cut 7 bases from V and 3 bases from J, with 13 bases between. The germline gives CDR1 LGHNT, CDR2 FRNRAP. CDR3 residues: CASAQTGVNQPQHF. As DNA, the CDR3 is TGTGCTAGTGCCCAGACAGGAGTCAATCAGCCCCAGCATTTT.

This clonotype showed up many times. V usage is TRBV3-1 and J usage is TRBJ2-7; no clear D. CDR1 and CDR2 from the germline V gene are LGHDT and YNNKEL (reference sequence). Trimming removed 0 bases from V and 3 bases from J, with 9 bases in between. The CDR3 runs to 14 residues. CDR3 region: CASSQEGQFYEQYF. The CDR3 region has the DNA TGTGCCAGCAGCCAAGAAGGCCAGTTCTACGAGCAGTACTTC.

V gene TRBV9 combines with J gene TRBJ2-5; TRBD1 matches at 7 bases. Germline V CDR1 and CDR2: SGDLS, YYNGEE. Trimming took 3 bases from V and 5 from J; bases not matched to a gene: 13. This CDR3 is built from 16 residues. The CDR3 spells CASSATGDSGRETQYF. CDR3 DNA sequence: TGTGCCAGCAGCGCTACTGGGGACAGCGGTCGGGAGACCCAGTACTTC.

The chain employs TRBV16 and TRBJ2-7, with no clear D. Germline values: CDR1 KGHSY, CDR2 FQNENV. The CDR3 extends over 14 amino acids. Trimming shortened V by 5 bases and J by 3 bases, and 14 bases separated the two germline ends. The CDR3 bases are TGTGCCAGCAGCTACGGCCCTCGCTTCTACGAGCAGTACTTC. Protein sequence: CASSYGPRFYEQYF.

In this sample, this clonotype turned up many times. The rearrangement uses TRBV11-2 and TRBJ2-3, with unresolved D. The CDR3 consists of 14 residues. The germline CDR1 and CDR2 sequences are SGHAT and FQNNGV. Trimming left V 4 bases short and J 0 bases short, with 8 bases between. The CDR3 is CASSSHSSTDTQYF. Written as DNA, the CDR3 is TGTGCCAGCAGCTCCCATTCTAGCACAGATACGCAGTATTTT.

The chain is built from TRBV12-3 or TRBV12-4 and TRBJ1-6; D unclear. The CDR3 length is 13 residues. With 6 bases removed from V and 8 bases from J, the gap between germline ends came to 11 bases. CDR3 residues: CASRRSGDSPLHF. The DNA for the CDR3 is TGTGCCAGCAGACGATCTGGGGATTCACCCCTCCACTTT.

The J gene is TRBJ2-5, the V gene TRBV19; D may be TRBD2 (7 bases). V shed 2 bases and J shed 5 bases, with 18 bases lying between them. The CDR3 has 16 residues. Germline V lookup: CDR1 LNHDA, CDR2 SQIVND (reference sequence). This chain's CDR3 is CASSIRVGGRDETQYF. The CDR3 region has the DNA TGTGCCAGTAGTATAAGGGTCGGGGGGCGCGATGAGACCCAGTACTTC.

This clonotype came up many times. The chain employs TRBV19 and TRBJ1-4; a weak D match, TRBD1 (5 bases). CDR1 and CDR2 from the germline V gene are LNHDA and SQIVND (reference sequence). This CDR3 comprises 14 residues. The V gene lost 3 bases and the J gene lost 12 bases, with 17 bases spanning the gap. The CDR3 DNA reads TGTGCCAGTAGTATGTGGAGCAGGGATGGAGAACTGTTTTTT. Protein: CASSMWSRDGELFF.

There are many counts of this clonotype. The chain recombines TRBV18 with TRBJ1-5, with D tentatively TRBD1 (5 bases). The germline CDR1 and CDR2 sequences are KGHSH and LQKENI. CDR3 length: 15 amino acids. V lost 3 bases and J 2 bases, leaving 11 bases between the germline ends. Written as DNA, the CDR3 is TGTGCCAGCTCACCCGATGGAGGGGGCAATCAGCCCCAGCATTTT. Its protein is CASSPDGGGNQPQHF.

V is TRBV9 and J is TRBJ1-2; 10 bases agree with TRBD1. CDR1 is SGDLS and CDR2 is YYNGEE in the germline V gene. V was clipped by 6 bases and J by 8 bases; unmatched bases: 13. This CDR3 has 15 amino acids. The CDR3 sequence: CASTQSTGGEGGYTF. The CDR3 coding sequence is TGTGCCAGCACCCAATCGACAGGGGGCGAAGGGGGCTACACCTTC.

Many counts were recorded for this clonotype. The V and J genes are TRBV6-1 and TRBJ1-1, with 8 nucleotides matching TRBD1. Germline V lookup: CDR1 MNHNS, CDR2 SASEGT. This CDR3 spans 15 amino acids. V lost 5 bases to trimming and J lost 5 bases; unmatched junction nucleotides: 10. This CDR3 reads CASSPRQGRVTEAFF. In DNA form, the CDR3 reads TGTGCCAGCAGTCCCCGACAGGGGAGAGTGACTGAAGCTTTCTTT.

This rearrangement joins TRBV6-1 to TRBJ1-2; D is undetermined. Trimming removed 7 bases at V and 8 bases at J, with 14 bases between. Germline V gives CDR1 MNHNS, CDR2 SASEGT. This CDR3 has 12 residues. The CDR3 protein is CASMEGVGGYTF. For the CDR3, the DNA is TGTGCCAGCATGGAGGGAGTAGGAGGCTACACCTTC.

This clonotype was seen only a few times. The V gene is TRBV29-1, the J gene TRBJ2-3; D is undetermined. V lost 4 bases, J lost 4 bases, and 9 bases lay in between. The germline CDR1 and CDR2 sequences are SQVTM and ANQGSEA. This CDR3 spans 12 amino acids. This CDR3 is CSVGRAADTQYF. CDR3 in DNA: TGCAGCGTTGGTCGGGCCGCAGATACGCAGTATTTT.

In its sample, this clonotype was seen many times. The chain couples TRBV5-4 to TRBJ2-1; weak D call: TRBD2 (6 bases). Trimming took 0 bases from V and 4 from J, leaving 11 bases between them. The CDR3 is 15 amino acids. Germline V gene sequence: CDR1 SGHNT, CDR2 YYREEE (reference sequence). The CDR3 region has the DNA TGTGCCAGCAGCTTGGAGTGGGGGGATTACAATGAGCAGTTCTTC. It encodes CASSLEWGDYNEQFF.

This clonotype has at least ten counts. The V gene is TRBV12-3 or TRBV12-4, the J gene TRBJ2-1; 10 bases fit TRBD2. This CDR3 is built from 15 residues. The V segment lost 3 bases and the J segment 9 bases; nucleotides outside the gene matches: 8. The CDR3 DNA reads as TGTGCCAGCAGTTTTGAAGGGCTAGCGGGGGCTGAGCAGTTCTTC. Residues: CASSFEGLAGAEQFF.

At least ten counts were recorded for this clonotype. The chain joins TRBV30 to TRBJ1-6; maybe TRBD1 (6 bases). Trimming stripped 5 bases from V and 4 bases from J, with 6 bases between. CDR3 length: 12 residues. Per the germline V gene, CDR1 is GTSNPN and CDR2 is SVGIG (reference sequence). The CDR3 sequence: CAWGQYNSPLHF. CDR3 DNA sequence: TGTGCCTGGGGACAGTATAATTCACCCCTCCACTTT.

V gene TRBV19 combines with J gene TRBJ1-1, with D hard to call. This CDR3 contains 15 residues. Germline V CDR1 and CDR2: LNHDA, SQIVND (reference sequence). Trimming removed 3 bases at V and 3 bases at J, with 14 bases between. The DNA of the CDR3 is TGTGCCAGTAGTATTTGGGAACAGAGGGACACTGAAGCTTTCTTT. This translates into CASSIWEQRDTEAFF.

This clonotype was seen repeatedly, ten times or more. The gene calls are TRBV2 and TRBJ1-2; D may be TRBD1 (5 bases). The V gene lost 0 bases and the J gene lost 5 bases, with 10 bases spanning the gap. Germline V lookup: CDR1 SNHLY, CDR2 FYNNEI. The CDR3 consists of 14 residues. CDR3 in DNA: TGTGCCAGCAGTGAAGCGGGACTGGGGTATGGCTACACCTTC. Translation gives CASSEAGLGYGYTF. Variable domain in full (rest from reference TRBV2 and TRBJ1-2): EPEVTQTPSHQVTQMGQEVILRCVPISNHLYFYWYRQILGQKVEFLVSFYNNEISEKSEIFDDQFSVERPDGSNFTLKIRSTKLEDSAMYFCASSEAGLGYGYTFGSGTRLTVV.

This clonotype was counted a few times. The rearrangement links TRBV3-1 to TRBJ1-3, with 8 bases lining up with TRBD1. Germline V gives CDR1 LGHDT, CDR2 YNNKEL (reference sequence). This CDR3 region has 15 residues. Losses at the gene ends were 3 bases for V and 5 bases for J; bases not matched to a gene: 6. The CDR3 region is CASSQTGEARNTIYF. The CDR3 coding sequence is TGTGCCAGCAGCCAGACAGGGGAGGCTAGAAACACCATATATTTT.

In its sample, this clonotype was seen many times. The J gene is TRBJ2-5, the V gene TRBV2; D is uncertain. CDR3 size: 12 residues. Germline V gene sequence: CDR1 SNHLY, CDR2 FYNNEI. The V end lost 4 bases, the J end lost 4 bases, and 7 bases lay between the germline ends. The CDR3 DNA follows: TGTGCCAGCAGTGCGGTGTCAGAGACCCAGTACTTC. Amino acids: CASSAVSETQYF.